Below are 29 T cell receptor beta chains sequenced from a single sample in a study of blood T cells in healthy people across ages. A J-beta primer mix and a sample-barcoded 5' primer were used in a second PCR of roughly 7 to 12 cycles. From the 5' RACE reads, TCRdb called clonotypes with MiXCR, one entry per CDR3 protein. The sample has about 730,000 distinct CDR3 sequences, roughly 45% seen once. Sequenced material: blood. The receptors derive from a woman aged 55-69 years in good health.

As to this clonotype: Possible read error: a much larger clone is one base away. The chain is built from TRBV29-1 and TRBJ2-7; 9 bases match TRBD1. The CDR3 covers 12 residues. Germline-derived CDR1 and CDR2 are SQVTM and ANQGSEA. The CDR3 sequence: CGVHRTGEEQYF. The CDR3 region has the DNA TGCGGCGTCCACCGGACAGGGGAAGAGCAGTACTTC.

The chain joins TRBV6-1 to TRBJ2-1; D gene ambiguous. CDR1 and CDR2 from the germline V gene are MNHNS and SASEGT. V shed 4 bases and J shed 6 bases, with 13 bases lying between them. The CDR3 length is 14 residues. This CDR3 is CASSGQIETNEQFF. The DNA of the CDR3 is TGTGCCAGCAGTGGGCAGATAGAGACCAATGAGCAGTTCTTC.

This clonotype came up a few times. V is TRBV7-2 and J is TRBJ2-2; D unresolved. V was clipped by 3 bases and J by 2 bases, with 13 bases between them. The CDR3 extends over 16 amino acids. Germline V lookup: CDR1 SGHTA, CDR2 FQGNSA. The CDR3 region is CASSFLNPFNTGELFF. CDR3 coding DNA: TGTGCCAGCAGCTTTTTGAATCCATTCAACACCGGGGAGCTGTTTTTT.

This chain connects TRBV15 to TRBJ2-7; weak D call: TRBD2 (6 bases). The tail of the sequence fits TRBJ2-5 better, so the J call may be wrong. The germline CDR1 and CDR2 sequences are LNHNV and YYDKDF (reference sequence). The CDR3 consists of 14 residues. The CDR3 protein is CATSPRLVRETQYF. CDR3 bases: TGTGCCACCAGCCCGCGACTAGTTCGAGAGACCCAGTACTTC.

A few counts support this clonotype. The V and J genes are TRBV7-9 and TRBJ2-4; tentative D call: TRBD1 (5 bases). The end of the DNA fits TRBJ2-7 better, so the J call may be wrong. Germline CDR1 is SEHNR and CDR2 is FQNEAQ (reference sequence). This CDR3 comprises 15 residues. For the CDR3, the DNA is TGTGCCAGCAGCCCTCGACAGAGGAGCTCCTACGAGCAGTACTTC. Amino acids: CASSPRQRSSYEQYF.

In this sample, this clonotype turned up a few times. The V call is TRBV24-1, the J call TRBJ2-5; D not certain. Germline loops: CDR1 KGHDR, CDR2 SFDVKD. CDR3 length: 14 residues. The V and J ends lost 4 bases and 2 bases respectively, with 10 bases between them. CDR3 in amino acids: CATSDTGPQETQYF. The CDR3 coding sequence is TGTGCCACCAGTGACACCGGGCCGCAAGAGACCCAGTACTTC.

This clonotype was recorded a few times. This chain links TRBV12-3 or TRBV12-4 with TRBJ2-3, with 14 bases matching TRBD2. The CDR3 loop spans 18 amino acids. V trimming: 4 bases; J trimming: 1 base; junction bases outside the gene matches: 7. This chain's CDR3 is CASSSGTSGGVGTDTQYF. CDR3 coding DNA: TGTGCCAGCAGTTCCGGGACTAGCGGGGGAGTCGGCACAGATACGCAGTATTTT.

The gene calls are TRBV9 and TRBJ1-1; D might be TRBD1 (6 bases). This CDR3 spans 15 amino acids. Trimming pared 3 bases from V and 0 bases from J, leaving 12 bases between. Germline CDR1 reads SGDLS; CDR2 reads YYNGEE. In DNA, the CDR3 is TGTGCCAGCAGCGGAGGCGGGACAATGAACACTGAAGCTTTCTTT. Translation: CASSGGGTMNTEAFF.

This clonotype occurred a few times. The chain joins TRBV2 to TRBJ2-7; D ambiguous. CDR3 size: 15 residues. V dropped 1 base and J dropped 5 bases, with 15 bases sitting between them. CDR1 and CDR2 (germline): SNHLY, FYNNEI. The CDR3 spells CASSEGSSSRNEQYF. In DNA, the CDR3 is TGTGCCAGCAGTGAAGGGTCGAGCAGCCGAAACGAGCAGTACTTC.

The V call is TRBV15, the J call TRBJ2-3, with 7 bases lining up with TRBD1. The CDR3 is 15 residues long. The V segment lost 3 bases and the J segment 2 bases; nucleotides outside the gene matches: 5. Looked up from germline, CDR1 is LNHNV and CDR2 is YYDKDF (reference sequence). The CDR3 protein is CATSSRDRPTDTQYF. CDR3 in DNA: TGTGCCACCAGCAGTCGGGACAGACCCACAGATACGCAGTATTTT.

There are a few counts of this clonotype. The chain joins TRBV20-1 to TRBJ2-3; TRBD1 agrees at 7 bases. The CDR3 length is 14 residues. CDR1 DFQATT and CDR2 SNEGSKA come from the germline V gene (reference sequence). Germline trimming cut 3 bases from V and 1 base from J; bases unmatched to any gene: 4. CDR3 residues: CSASEGAGTDTQYF. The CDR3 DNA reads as TGCAGTGCTAGTGAGGGGGCCGGCACAGATACGCAGTATTTT.

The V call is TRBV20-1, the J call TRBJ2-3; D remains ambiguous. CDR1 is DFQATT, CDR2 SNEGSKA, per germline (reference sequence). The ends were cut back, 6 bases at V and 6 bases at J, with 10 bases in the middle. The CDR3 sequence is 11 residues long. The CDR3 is CSARIDDTQYF. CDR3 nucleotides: TGCAGTGCCAGAATAGACGATACGCAGTATTTT.

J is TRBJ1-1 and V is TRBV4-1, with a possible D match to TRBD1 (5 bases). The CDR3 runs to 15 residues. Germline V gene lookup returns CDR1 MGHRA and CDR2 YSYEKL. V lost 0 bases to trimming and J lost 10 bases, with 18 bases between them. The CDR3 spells CASSQDSGGVRRAFF. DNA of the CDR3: TGCGCCAGCAGCCAAGATTCCGGAGGGGTGCGTCGAGCTTTCTTT.

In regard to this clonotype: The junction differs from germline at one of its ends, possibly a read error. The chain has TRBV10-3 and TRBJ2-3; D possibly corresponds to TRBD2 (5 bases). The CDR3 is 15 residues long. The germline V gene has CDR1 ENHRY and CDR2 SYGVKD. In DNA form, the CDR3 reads TGTGCCATCAGTGAGCCCCGCTCTAGCACAGATGCGCAGTATTTT. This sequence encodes CAISEPRSSTDAQYF.

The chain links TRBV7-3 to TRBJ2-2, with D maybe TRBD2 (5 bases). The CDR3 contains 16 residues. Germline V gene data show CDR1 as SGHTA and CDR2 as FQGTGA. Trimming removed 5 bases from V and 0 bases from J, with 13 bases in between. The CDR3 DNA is TGTGCCAGCAGCCCTGGGCGGACTGCGAACACCGGGGAGCTGTTTTTT. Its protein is CASSPGRTANTGELFF.

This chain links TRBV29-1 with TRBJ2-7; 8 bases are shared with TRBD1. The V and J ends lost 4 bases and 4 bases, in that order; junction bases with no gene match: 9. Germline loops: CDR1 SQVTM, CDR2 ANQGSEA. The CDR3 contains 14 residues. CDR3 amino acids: CSVAPTRDRYEQYF. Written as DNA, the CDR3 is TGCAGCGTTGCACCGACCCGGGACAGGTACGAGCAGTACTTC.

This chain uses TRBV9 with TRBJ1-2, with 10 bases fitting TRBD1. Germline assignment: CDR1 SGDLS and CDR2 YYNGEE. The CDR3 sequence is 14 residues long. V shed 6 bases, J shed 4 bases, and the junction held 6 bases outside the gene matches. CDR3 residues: CASKRDRGGYGYTF. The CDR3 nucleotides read TGTGCCAGCAAACGGGACAGGGGCGGCTATGGCTACACCTTC.

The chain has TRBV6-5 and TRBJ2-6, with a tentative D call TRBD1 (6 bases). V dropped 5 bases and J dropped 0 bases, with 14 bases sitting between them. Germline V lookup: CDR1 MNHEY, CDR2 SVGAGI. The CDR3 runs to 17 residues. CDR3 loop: CASSTRTVRSGANVLTF. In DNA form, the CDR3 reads TGTGCCAGCAGTACGAGGACAGTCCGCTCTGGGGCCAACGTCCTGACTTTC.

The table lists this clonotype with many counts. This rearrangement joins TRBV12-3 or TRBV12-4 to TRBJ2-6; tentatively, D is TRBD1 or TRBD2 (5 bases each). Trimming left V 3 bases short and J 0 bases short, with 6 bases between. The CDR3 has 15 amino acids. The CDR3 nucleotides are TGTGCCAGCAGTTTTGGGGGCTCTGGGGCCAACGTCCTGACTTTC. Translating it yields CASSFGGSGANVLTF.

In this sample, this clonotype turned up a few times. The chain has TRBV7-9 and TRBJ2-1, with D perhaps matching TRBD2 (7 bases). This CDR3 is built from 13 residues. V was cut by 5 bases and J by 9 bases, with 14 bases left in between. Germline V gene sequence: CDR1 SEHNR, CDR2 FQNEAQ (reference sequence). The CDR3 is CASSPRGGGEQFF. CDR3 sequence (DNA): TGTGCCAGCAGCCCGAGGGGGGGAGGTGAGCAGTTCTTC. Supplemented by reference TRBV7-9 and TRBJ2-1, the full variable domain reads DTGVSQNPRHKITKRGQNVTFRCDPISEHNRLYWYRQTLGQGPEFLTYFQNEAQLEKSRLLSDRFSAERPKGSFSTLEIQRTEQGDSAMYLCASSPRGGGEQFFGPGTRLTVL.

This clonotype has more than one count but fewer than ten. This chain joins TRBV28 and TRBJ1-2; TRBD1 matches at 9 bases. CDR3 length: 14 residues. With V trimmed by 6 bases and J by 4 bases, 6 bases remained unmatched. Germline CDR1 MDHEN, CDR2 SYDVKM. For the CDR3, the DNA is TGTGCCAGCAGCCCGGGACAGGGAATCTATGGCTACACCTTC. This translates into CASSPGQGIYGYTF.

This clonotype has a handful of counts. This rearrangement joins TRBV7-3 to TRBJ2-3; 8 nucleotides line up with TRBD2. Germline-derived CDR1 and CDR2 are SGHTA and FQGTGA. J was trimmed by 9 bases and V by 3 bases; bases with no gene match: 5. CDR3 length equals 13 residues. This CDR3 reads CASSFGAGVTQYF. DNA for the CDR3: TGTGCCAGCAGCTTTGGAGCGGGGGTCACGCAGTATTTT. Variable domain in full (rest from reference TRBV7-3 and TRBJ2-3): GAGVSQTPSNKVTEKGKYVELRCDPISGHTALYWYRQSLGQGPEFLIYFQGTGAADDSGLPNDRFFAVRPEGSVSTLKIQRTERGDSAVYLCASSFGAGVTQYFGPGTRLTVL.

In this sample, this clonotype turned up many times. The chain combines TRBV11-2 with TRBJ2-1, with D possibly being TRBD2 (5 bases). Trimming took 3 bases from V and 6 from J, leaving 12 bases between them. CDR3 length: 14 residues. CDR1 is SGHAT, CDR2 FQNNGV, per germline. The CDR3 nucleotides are TGTGCCAGCAGCTTTGCCCTAGCCGGCAATGAGCAGTTCTTC. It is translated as CASSFALAGNEQFF.

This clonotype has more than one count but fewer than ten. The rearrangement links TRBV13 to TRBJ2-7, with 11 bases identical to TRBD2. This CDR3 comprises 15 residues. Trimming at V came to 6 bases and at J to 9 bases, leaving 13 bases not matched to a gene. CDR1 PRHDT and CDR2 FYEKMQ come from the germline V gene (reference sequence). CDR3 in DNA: TGTGCCAGCAGTCAACTAGCGGGGGAACTTACGAGGCAGTACTTC. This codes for CASSQLAGELTRQYF.

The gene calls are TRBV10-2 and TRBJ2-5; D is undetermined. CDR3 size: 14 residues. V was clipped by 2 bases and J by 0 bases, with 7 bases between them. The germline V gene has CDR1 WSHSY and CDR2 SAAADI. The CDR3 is CASSEAGYQETQYF. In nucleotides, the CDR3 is TGCGCCAGCAGTGAGGCAGGCTACCAAGAGACCCAGTACTTC.

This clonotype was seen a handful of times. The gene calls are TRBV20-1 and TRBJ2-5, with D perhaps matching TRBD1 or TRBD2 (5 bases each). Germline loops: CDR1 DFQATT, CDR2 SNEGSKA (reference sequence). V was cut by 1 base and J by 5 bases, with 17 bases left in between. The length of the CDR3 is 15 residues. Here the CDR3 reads CSARGDGTGYETQYF. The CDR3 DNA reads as TGCAGTGCTAGAGGCGACGGGACGGGATACGAGACCCAGTACTTC.

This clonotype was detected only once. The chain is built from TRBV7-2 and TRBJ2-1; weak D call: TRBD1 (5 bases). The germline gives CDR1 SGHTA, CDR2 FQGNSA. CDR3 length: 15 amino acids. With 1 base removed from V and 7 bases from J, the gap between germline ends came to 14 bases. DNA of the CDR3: TGTGCCAGCAGCTTAGATGGACACGCCCTTAATGAGCAGTTCTTC. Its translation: CASSLDGHALNEQFF.

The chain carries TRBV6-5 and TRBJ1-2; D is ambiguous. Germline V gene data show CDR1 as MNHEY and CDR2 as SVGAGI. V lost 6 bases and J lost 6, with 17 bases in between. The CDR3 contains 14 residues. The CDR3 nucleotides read TGTGCCAGCAGCCCCTGGGATTCAGCCGATGGCTACACCTTC. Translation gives CASSPWDSADGYTF.

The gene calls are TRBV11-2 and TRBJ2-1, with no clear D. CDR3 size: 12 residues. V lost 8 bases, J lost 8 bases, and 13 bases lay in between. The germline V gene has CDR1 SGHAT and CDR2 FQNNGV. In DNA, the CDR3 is TGTGCCAGCTCCCAAGGGTACCATGAGCAGTTCTTC. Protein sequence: CASSQGYHEQFF.